This TCR beta chain was profiled in a study of shared clonotypes between healthy human individuals. In the case of this clone: This CDR3 is also generated by other DNA sequences in the sample.

Germline V gene lookup returns CDR1 KGHSH and CDR2 LQKENI. CDR3 length: 13 amino acids. The V gene lost 3 bases and the J gene lost 6 bases, with 12 bases spanning the gap. Only in-frame clones appear in the TCRdb table, and some are missing; sequencing was by immunoSEQ multiplex PCR. Seen here are around 550,000 clones, 95% to 97% observed once, and the top ten hold 0.06%. This clonotype originated in a woman under 40 in good health. The sequencing input was naive CD4+ T cells sorted from blood. The subset denotes: CD45RA+ positively selected. The V call is TRBV18, the J call TRBJ2-7, with D tentatively TRBD2 (7 bases). The CDR3 bases are TGTGCCAGCTCACCGAACAGGGAGGGCGAGCAGTACTTC. This sequence encodes CASSPNREGEQYF.